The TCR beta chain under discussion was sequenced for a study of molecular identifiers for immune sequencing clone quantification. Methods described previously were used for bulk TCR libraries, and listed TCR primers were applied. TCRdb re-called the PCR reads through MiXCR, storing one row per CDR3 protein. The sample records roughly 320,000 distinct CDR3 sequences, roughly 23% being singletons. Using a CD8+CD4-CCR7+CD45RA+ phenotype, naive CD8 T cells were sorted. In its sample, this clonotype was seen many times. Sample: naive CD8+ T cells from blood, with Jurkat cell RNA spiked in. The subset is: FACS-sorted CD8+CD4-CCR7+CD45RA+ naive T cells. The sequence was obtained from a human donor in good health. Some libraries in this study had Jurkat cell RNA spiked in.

This CDR3 reads CASSEGLGQGAAYEQYF. Written as DNA, the CDR3 is TGTGCCAGCAGTGAAGGTCTTGGACAGGGGGCCGCCTACGAGCAGTACTTC. This chain joins TRBV6-1 and TRBJ2-7; 11 nucleotides agree with TRBD1. The trim removed 1 base at V and 2 bases at J, leaving 7 bases unmatched. The germline gives CDR1 MNHNS, CDR2 SASEGT. This CDR3 is built from 17 residues.